Each of the 9 T cell receptor beta chains below was sequenced from the same sample in a study of T cell changes during pregnancy in multiple sclerosis. Sequencing used immunoSEQ multiplex PCR; TCRdb keeps in-frame clones, though not all of them. Among tens of thousands of clones listed, about 93% were seen once. Sequences were derived from CD8+ T cells from peripheral blood mononuclear cells, sampled in the third trimester of pregnancy. The receptors derive from a female donor with multiple sclerosis, enrolled in a pregnancy study.

The V and J genes are TRBV18 and TRBJ1-1; D gene uncertain. V was trimmed by 3 bases and J by 4 bases, leaving 15 bases between them. The CDR3 runs 15 residues. CDR1 KGHSH and CDR2 LQKENI come from the germline V gene. CDR3 DNA sequence: TGTGCCAGCTCACCCGAAGACATCGTGGGCACTGAAGCTTTCTTT. Its translation: CASSPEDIVGTEAFF.

The chain is built from TRBV4-1 and TRBJ2-7; the match to TRBD2 covers 15 bases. The ends lost 4 bases at V and 3 bases at J; junction bases unmatched: 4. This CDR3 has 16 residues. Germline CDR1 and CDR2: MGHRA and YSYEKL. The CDR3 nucleotides are TGCGCCAGCAGCCTAGTGGGACTAGCGGGAGGCTACGAGCAGTACTTC. Protein sequence: CASSLVGLAGGYEQYF.

The chain recombines TRBV5-1 with TRBJ2-5, with TRBD2 identical over 14 bases. The CDR3 has 17 residues. Germline V lookup: CDR1 SGHRS, CDR2 YFSETQ. Trimming at V came to 3 bases and at J to 3 bases, leaving 7 bases not matched to a gene. CDR3 amino acids: CASSSPSGLAGEETQYF. The CDR3 DNA sequence: TGCGCCAGCAGCTCCCCATCGGGACTAGCGGGAGAAGAGACCCAGTACTTC.

The chain recombines TRBV7-8 with TRBJ1-1; D gene ambiguous. Trimming cost V 0 bases and J 1 base, with 9 bases left between them. Germline V gene lookup returns CDR1 SGHVS and CDR2 FQNEAQ. This CDR3 spans 15 amino acids. In nucleotides, the CDR3 is TGTGCCAGCAGCTTAGCTTGGGGAGGGAACACTGAAGCTTTCTTT. Protein sequence: CASSLAWGGNTEAFF. Filled out from reference TRBV7-8 and TRBJ1-1, the complete variable domain reads GAGVSQSPRYKVAKRGQDVALRCDPISGHVSLFWYQQALGQGPEFLTYFQNEAQLDKSGLPSDRFFAERPEGSVSTLKIQRTQQEDSAVYLCASSLAWGGNTEAFFGQGTRLTVV.

V usage is TRBV2 and J usage is TRBJ2-1; D unclear. The CDR3 sequence is 15 residues long. Germline V gene data show CDR1 as SNHLY and CDR2 as FYNNEI. The V gene lost 2 bases and the J gene lost 0 bases, with 8 bases spanning the gap. CDR3 amino acids: CASSERLSSYNEQFF. In DNA, the CDR3 is TGTGCCAGCAGTGAAAGACTGAGCTCCTACAATGAGCAGTTCTTC.

This clone was seen once. This chain uses TRBV27 with TRBJ1-5; D perhaps matches TRBD1 (5 bases). Per the germline V gene, CDR1 is MNHEY and CDR2 is SMNVEV (reference sequence). The V end lost 1 base, the J end lost 7 bases, and 8 bases lay between the germline ends. This CDR3 has 13 residues. The CDR3 region is CASSLYQGQPQHF. In DNA, the CDR3 is TGTGCCAGCAGTTTATATCAGGGCCAGCCCCAGCATTTT.

This rearrangement joins TRBV15 to TRBJ2-6, with 9 bases aligning to TRBD2. Trimming took 3 bases from V and 0 from J; bases not matched to a gene: 0. The CDR3 spans 16 residues. The germline V gene encodes CDR1 LNHNV and CDR2 YYDKDF (reference sequence). The CDR3 spells CATSRTSGSGANVLTF. For the CDR3, the DNA is TGTGCCACCAGCAGGACTAGCGGCTCTGGGGCCAACGTCCTGACTTTC.

This chain uses TRBV27 with TRBJ1-4; 9 nucleotides agree with TRBD1. With V trimmed by 7 bases and J by 0 bases, 6 bases remained unmatched. This CDR3 spans 16 amino acids. From germline, CDR1 is MNHEY and CDR2 SMNVEV (reference sequence). This CDR3 is CASKTGGPSTNEKLFF. The DNA for the CDR3 is TGTGCCAGCAAGACAGGGGGTCCTTCAACTAATGAAAAACTGTTTTTT.

The CDR3 spells CASSGTGVQPQHF. The CDR3 DNA is TGTGCCAGCTCCGGGACAGGGGTTCAGCCCCAGCATTTT. This sequence joins TRBV30 and TRBJ1-5; TRBD1 matches at 10 bases. The germline V gene encodes CDR1 GTSNPN and CDR2 SVGIG (reference sequence). V dropped 8 bases and J dropped 6; count of bases not matched to a gene: 7. The CDR3 sequence is 13 residues long.